Presented here are 9 T cell receptor beta chains from one specimen sequenced in a study of OX40 agonist ivuxolimab in advanced cancers. Sequenced by immunoSEQ multiplex PCR; TCRdb stores in-frame clones only, minus some. The sample holds about 69,000 clones, 80% to 85% seen once. The source was CD4+ or CD8+ T cells sorted from blood, collected in a trial of the OX40 agonist ivuxolimab. The receptors were sampled from an adult with an advanced solid tumor such as melanoma, head and neck, liver or kidney cancer.

V usage is TRBV30 and J usage is TRBJ2-3; no firm D call. The length of the CDR3 is 15 residues. Per the germline V gene, CDR1 is GTSNPN and CDR2 is SVGIG (reference sequence). Trimming removed 0 bases from V and 0 bases from J, with 10 bases in between. DNA of the CDR3: TGTGCCTGGAGTGTAGGCGGATCTAGCACAGATACGCAGTATTTT. This codes for CAWSVGGSSTDTQYF.

The V gene is TRBV5-4, the J gene TRBJ2-3; D is tentatively TRBD1 or TRBD2 (5 bases each). This CDR3 has 15 residues. The germline V gene has CDR1 SGHNT and CDR2 YYREEE (reference sequence). The V and J ends lost 1 base and 1 base respectively, with 10 bases between them. The CDR3 sequence is CASSLPGTRTDTQYF. The DNA of the CDR3 is TGTGCCAGCAGCTTGCCGGGGACCCGCACAGATACGCAGTATTTT.

In DNA form, the CDR3 reads TGCGCCAGCAGCCAAGAAGGGACCGGCGGCGGGGAGCTGTTTTTT. This sequence encodes CASSQEGTGGGELFF. This chain uses TRBV4-1 with TRBJ2-2; tentatively, D is TRBD1 or TRBD2 (5 bases each). The CDR3 runs to 15 residues. Germline-derived CDR1 and CDR2 are MGHRA and YSYEKL. Trimming pared 0 bases from V and 7 bases from J, leaving 12 bases between.

The V gene is TRBV5-1, the J gene TRBJ1-6; possible D gene TRBD1, 6 bases. CDR3 length equals 14 residues. Trimming took off 3 bases at V and 7 bases at J, with 11 bases between the two ends. Germline values: CDR1 SGHRS, CDR2 YFSETQ. DNA of the CDR3: TGCGCCAGCAGCTCCGGGGGCTGGAATTCACCCCTCCACTTT. Amino acid sequence: CASSSGGWNSPLHF. Filled out from reference TRBV5-1 and TRBJ1-6, the complete variable domain reads KAGVTQTPRYLIKTRGQQVTLSCSPISGHRSVSWYQQTPGQGLQFLFEYFSETQRNKGNFPGRFSGRQFSNSRSEMNVSTLELGDSALYLCASSSGGWNSPLHFGNGTRLTVT.

The chain is built from TRBV28 and TRBJ2-7, with D perhaps matching TRBD2 (7 bases). The length of the CDR3 is 15 residues. V was pared by 8 bases and J by 3 bases, with 20 bases between. CDR1 MDHEN and CDR2 SYDVKM come from the germline V gene. The CDR3 DNA reads TGTGCCAGCGCCCCCGGGGGGAGGGGGATCTACGAGCAGTACTTC. It encodes CASAPGGRGIYEQYF.

This chain joins TRBV7-9 and TRBJ2-1; a weak D match, TRBD2 (5 bases). Germline V gives CDR1 SEHNR, CDR2 FQNEAQ (reference sequence). The length of the CDR3 is 12 residues. The ends were cut back, 1 base at V and 10 bases at J, with 8 bases in the middle. CDR3 in amino acids: CASSLERGEQFF. For the CDR3, the DNA is TGTGCCAGCAGCTTAGAACGGGGAGAGCAGTTCTTC.

The chain carries TRBV11-2 and TRBJ1-4, with no clear D. Germline V CDR1 and CDR2: SGHAT, FQNNGV. V lost 0 bases to trimming and J lost 0 bases, with 8 bases between them. The CDR3 has 16 amino acids. The CDR3, as DNA: TGTGCCAGCAGCTTAGACCACATAGCAACTAATGAAAAACTGTTTTTT. Translated, it gives CASSLDHIATNEKLFF.

This clone was counted once. The genes are TRBV13 and TRBJ1-1; D remains unclear. The ends were cut back, 4 bases at V and 4 bases at J, with 16 bases in the middle. The CDR3 is 15 residues long. Germline lookup yields CDR1 PRHDT and CDR2 FYEKMQ (reference sequence). CDR3 protein: CASSSPTQPSTEAFF. The CDR3 DNA is TGTGCCAGCAGCTCCCCGACCCAACCCAGCACTGAAGCTTTCTTT.

The J gene is TRBJ2-1, the V gene TRBV5-1, with D perhaps TRBD1 (6 bases). V was trimmed by 5 bases and J by 10 bases, leaving 16 bases between them. CDR1 is SGHRS, CDR2 YFSETQ, per germline. This CDR3 region has 13 residues. The CDR3 DNA is TGCGCCAGCAGGTATAACCCACAGGGAGAGCAGTTCTTC. The encoded protein is CASRYNPQGEQFF.